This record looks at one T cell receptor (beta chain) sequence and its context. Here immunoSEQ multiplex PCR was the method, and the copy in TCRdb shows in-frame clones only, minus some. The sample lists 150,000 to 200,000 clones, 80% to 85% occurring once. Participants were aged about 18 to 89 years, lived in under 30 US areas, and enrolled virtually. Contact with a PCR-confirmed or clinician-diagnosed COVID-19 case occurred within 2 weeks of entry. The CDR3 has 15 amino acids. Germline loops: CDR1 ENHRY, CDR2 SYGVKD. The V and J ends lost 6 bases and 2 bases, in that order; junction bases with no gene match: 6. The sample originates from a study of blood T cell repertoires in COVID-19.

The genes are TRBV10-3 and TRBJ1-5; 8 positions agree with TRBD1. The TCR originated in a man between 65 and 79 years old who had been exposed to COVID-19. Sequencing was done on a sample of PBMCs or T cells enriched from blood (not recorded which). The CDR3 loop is CAIRGQGSGNQPQHF. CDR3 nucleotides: TGTGCCATCAGAGGACAGGGTTCTGGCAATCAGCCCCAGCATTTT.